One and the same sample provided the 8 T cell receptor beta chains below, sequenced in a study of control samples from healthy donors and cancer patients. Method: immunoSEQ multiplex PCR; TCRdb's copy keeps in-frame clones and lacks some. The data contain 190,000 or so clones, just under 95% of them seen just once; the ten biggest clones take up more than 1.2%. The sequenced material came from blood. The receptors derive from a man aged 18 to 29 in good health.

The V gene is TRBV19, the J gene TRBJ1-5, with D hard to call. Germline V gene data show CDR1 as LNHDA and CDR2 as SQIVND (reference sequence). The CDR3 has 15 amino acids. V lost 3 bases to trimming and J lost 0 bases, with 9 bases between them. CDR3 sequence: CASSIQLLSNQPQHF. The CDR3 nucleotides are TGTGCCAGTAGTATTCAGCTCCTTAGCAATCAGCCCCAGCATTTT.

The chain carries TRBV4-1 and TRBJ1-2; 7 bases are shared with TRBD1. The CDR3 contains 14 residues. The trim removed 2 bases at V and 6 bases at J, leaving 6 bases unmatched. Germline-derived CDR1 and CDR2 are MGHRA and YSYEKL. CDR3 sequence: CASSQLRDRDGYTF. In DNA form, the CDR3 reads TGCGCCAGCAGCCAACTCCGGGACAGAGATGGCTACACCTTC.

The V and J genes are TRBV5-1 and TRBJ2-7; 7 bases align to TRBD1. The CDR3 contains 15 residues. CDR1 is SGHRS and CDR2 is YFSETQ in the germline V gene. The J segment lost 7 bases and the V segment lost 0 bases, leaving 10 bases of the junction unmatched. CDR3 sequence (DNA): TGCGCCAGCAGCTTGGGTGGGACAGAACATCGGGAGCAGTACTTC. Amino acids: CASSLGGTEHREQYF.

This clone occurred a few times. CDR3 protein: CASSLDVSTDTQYF. CDR3 DNA: TGCGCCAGCAGCTTGGACGTAAGCACAGATACGCAGTATTTT. The gene calls are TRBV5-1 and TRBJ2-3; no firm D call. V dropped 0 bases and J dropped 0 bases, with 5 bases sitting between them. Looked up from germline, CDR1 is SGHRS and CDR2 is YFSETQ. CDR3 size: 14 residues.

The chain is built from TRBV2 and TRBJ2-1, with 11 nucleotides matching TRBD1. J gave up 6 bases and V 6 bases, and 4 bases lay outside the gene matches. This CDR3 is 14 amino acids long. CDR1 is SNHLY and CDR2 is FYNNEI in the germline V gene. CDR3 bases: TGTGCCAGCAGGCTGGACAGGGGGCTCAATGAGCAGTTCTTC. Encoded protein: CASRLDRGLNEQFF.

The V gene is TRBV10-3, the J gene TRBJ1-2, with 11 bases aligning to TRBD1. CDR3 length: 16 residues. Germline CDR1 ENHRY, CDR2 SYGVKD. V lost 0 bases and J lost 7; bases outside the gene matches: 7. The CDR3 reads CAISESRDRGKGGYTF. CDR3 nucleotides: TGTGCCATCAGTGAGTCAAGGGACAGGGGGAAAGGTGGCTACACCTTC.

V gene TRBV9 combines with J gene TRBJ2-1, with D possibly being TRBD2 (5 bases). Per germline, CDR1 SGDLS and CDR2 YYNGEE. Trimming removed 0 bases from V and 0 bases from J, with 7 bases in between. The CDR3 is 15 amino acids. CDR3 in amino acids: CASSVAGLSYNEQFF. CDR3 coding DNA: TGTGCCAGCAGCGTAGCAGGACTCTCCTACAATGAGCAGTTCTTC.

The V gene is TRBV6-5, the J gene TRBJ1-3; no clear D gene. There are 13 residues in the CDR3. The V end lost 11 bases, the J end lost 0 bases, and 11 bases lay between the germline ends. Germline values: CDR1 MNHEY, CDR2 SVGAGI. CDR3 in DNA: TGTGCCGCGATTGAAGGCTCTGGAAACACCATATATTTT. This sequence encodes CAAIEGSGNTIYF.